This entry concerns a single TCR beta chain. Its target is unknown. Profiling relied on immunoSEQ multiplex PCR, and the TCRdb table lists in-frame clones only, not all of them. The data contain some 170,000 clones, around 96% of them singletons. The data were taken from a study of cytomegalovirus exposure and HLA in healthy donors. Study in general: Both the 120 validation repertoires and the roughly 700 first-cohort repertoires used the same platform, as reported by a later analysis.

Notes on the study in general: There were some public TCRs occurring in many donors, but most TCR sequences were rare. The authors enumerated 150 to 200 TCR beta chains as linked to cytomegalovirus.

The donors were in the approximately 110-subject validation cohort; that cohort was separate from the 666-subject first cohort. Looked up from germline, CDR1 is MRHNA and CDR2 is SNTAGT. The CDR3 runs to 16 residues. Trimming cost V 0 bases and J 5 bases; bases outside gene matches: 5. The sequenced sample was PBMCs. This chain connects TRBV6-4 to TRBJ2-1; TRBD1 matches 9 bases. The clonotype was recovered from a woman aged 18-29 years in good health and CMV-seronegative. The CDR3 DNA sequence: TGTGCCAGCAGTGACTCCCCGGGACAGGGCCACAATGAGCAGTTCTTC. The encoded protein is CASSDSPGQGHNEQFF.